These 5 T cell receptor beta chains were all obtained from the same sample, sequenced in a study of blood T cell repertoires in COVID-19. The protocol was immunoSEQ multiplex PCR, while the TCRdb copy is restricted to in-frame clones and leaves out a portion. Of around 200,000 clones in the sample, approximately 80% were seen once. The sample consisted of peripheral blood. The source is a woman of 80 years or more with acute or convalescent COVID-19.

This sequence joins TRBV7-3 and TRBJ1-2; TRBD1 matches at 8 bases. This CDR3 spans 15 amino acids. V shed 4 bases and J 2 bases; nucleotides not matched to a gene: 6. CDR1 is SGHTA and CDR2 is FQGTGA in the germline V gene. The CDR3 here is CASSSGQGENYGYTF. The CDR3 DNA reads TGTGCCAGCAGCTCTGGACAGGGAGAGAACTATGGCTACACCTTC.

The chain couples TRBV6-5 to TRBJ1-4, with D maybe TRBD1 (6 bases). Trimming removed 6 bases from V and 2 bases from J, with 13 bases in between. The CDR3 has 15 amino acids. Germline assignment: CDR1 MNHEY and CDR2 SVGAGI. CDR3 nucleotide sequence: TGTGCCAGCAGAGCCTCGGGGGGCACTAATGAAAAACTGTTTTTT. Its translation is CASRASGGTNEKLFF.

This sequence joins TRBV29-1 and TRBJ1-5, with D possibly TRBD1 on 6 matching bases. CDR3 length equals 13 residues. The V gene lost 4 bases and the J gene lost 4 bases, with 11 bases spanning the gap. CDR1 and CDR2 from the germline V gene are SQVTM and ANQGSEA. The CDR3: CSVGTERNQPQHF. The CDR3 DNA reads as TGCAGCGTTGGGACAGAGAGAAATCAGCCCCAGCATTTT. Together with reference TRBV29-1 and TRBJ1-5, the CDR3 gives the full variable domain: SAVISQKPSRDICQRGTSLTIQCQVDSQVTMMFWYRQQPGQSLTLIATANQGSEATYESGFVIDKFPISRPNLTFSTLTVSNMSPEDSSIYLCSVGTERNQPQHFGDGTRLSIL.

The chain's CDR3 is CASSPRVAATDTQYF. The DNA of the CDR3 is TGTGCCAGCAGCCCCCGGGTAGCGGCCACAGATACGCAGTATTTT. The V and J genes are TRBV3-1 (or the pseudogene TRBV3-2) and TRBJ2-3; TRBD2 is a possible D gene (6 bases). Germline-derived CDR1 and CDR2 are LGHDT and YNNKEL (reference sequence). CDR3 length: 15 residues. V was cut by 4 bases and J by 2 bases, with 13 bases left in between.

The chain links TRBV7-2 to TRBJ2-3; 10 bases are shared with TRBD2. Germline V lookup: CDR1 SGHTA, CDR2 FQGNSA. This CDR3 spans 15 amino acids. Losses at the gene ends were 5 bases for V and 5 bases for J; bases not matched to a gene: 7. CDR3 sequence (DNA): TGTGCCAGCAGCCCCCAAAGCGGGGGGGTAGATACGCAGTATTTT. Translated: CASSPQSGGVDTQYF.